These 24 T cell receptor beta chains came from one sample sequenced in a study of cytomegalovirus exposure and HLA in healthy donors. Some clones are missing from TCRdb's copy, which holds only in-frame ones; the method was immunoSEQ multiplex PCR. Here the sample spans roughly 220,000 clones, roughly 83% being singletons. The specimen was PBMCs. These receptors all come from a woman aged 25-40 years in good health and CMV-seropositive.

V is TRBV11-2 and J is TRBJ2-7; 11 bases map to TRBD2. Germline V gives CDR1 SGHAT, CDR2 FQNNGV. Unmatched junction bases numbered 3, after V lost 1 base and J lost 4 bases. The CDR3 sequence is 15 residues long. The CDR3 region is CASSLVAGGQYEQYF. CDR3 coding DNA: TGTGCCAGCAGCTTAGTAGCGGGAGGGCAGTACGAGCAGTACTTC.

This clone occurred a few times. This chain connects TRBV9 to TRBJ2-5; 9 bases are a match to TRBD1. V lost 10 bases, J lost 5 bases, and 12 bases stayed unmatched. There are 14 residues in the CDR3. Per the germline V gene, CDR1 is SGDLS and CDR2 is YYNGEE. Here the CDR3 DNA reads TGTGCCGGCTACAGGGGGCGCGTGGAGGAGACCCAGTACTTC. Translating it yields CAGYRGRVEETQYF.

The table lists this clone with a few counts. The same CDR3 arises from other DNA sequences in this sample as well. The chain uses TRBV7-8 and TRBJ1-5, with D possibly TRBD1 on 5 matching bases. The CDR3 extends over 12 amino acids. Trimming left V 5 bases short and J 4 bases short, with 6 bases between. In germline, CDR1 is SGHVS, CDR2 FQNEAQ. In nucleotides, the CDR3 is TGTGCCAGCAGCCCAGGGAATCAGCCCCAGCATTTT. As protein: CASSPGNQPQHF.

This rearrangement joins TRBV5-1 to TRBJ2-2; D may be TRBD1 (6 bases). The CDR3 contains 12 residues. Trimming shortened V by 9 bases and J by 6 bases, and 12 bases separated the two germline ends. CDR1 and CDR2 (germline): SGHRS, YFSETQ. CDR3 residues: CATKRGSGELFF. The DNA of the CDR3 is TGCGCCACCAAAAGGGGGTCCGGGGAGCTGTTTTTT.

V and J are TRBV28 and TRBJ1-2, with D perhaps TRBD1 (5 bases). Per germline, CDR1 MDHEN and CDR2 SYDVKM. Trimming removed 5 bases from V and 4 bases from J, with 20 bases in between. The CDR3 loop spans 16 amino acids. CDR3 DNA: TGTGCCAGCAGTCCAGGCTTGACAGTTCTCACCTATGGCTACACCTTC. This codes for CASSPGLTVLTYGYTF.

The CDR3 bases are TGTGCCAGCGGGTCGACTAGCGGGATGTACAATGAGCAGTTCTTC. It is translated as CASGSTSGMYNEQFF. The genes are TRBV18 and TRBJ2-1; 11 bases fit TRBD2. Germline-derived CDR1 and CDR2 are KGHSH and LQKENI. Unmatched junction bases numbered 7, after V lost 8 bases and J lost 4 bases. The CDR3 is made up of 15 amino acids.

V usage is TRBV7-3 and J usage is TRBJ2-1; the D is unclear. With 4 bases removed from V and 7 bases from J, the gap between germline ends came to 5 bases. This CDR3 is 11 amino acids long. Germline lookup yields CDR1 SGHTA and CDR2 FQGTGA. The CDR3 bases are TGTGCCAGCAGCTCCGGTAATGAGCAGTTCTTC. It specifies CASSSGNEQFF.

The J gene is TRBJ2-7, the V gene TRBV29-1; 13 positions agree with TRBD2. After removal of 7 bases from V and 1 base from J, the junction contained 4 bases not matched to a gene. From germline, CDR1 is SQVTM and CDR2 ANQGSEA. The CDR3 runs to 14 residues. CDR3 in DNA: TGCAGCGCAGGGACTAGCGGGACTTCCTACGAGCAGTACTTC. Amino acids: CSAGTSGTSYEQYF.

The V call is TRBV4-1, the J call TRBJ2-7; 8 nucleotides match TRBD1. Trimming took 2 bases from V and 2 from J; bases not matched to a gene: 14. Germline CDR1 is MGHRA and CDR2 is YSYEKL. The CDR3 is made up of 18 amino acids. The CDR3 is CASSQHLIQGGNAYEQYF. In nucleotides, the CDR3 is TGCGCCAGCAGCCAACACCTAATACAGGGGGGTAACGCCTACGAGCAGTACTTC.

This rearrangement joins TRBV4-2 to TRBJ1-2; D not certain. V was shortened by 0 bases and J by 8 bases, with 7 bases between the two germline ends. CDR1 is LGHNA, CDR2 YNFKEQ, per germline. The CDR3 is made up of 12 amino acids. The CDR3 loop is CASSQDLGGYTF. The CDR3 DNA is TGTGCCAGCAGCCAAGACCTTGGCGGCTACACCTTC.

The rearrangement joins TRBV7-9 to TRBJ2-3; D is perhaps TRBD2 (6 bases). CDR1 is SEHNR, CDR2 FQNEAQ, per germline (reference sequence). The CDR3 contains 15 residues. The V and J ends lost 6 bases and 1 base respectively, with 14 bases between them. The CDR3 sequence: CASRPGPGGTDTQYF. Here the CDR3 DNA reads TGTGCCAGCAGACCAGGCCCGGGGGGCACAGATACGCAGTATTTT.

The chain employs TRBV2 and TRBJ2-7; possibly TRBD1 or TRBD2 for D (5 bases each). Trimming pared 5 bases from V and 3 bases from J, leaving 11 bases between. In germline, CDR1 is SNHLY, CDR2 FYNNEI. The CDR3 is 13 amino acids. The DNA for the CDR3 is TGTGCCAGCAGTATCCGGGACGACTACGAGCAGTACTTC. Protein product: CASSIRDDYEQYF.

V gene TRBV7-2 combines with J gene TRBJ2-2; TRBD2 aligns across 8 bases. Germline CDR1 and CDR2: SGHTA and FQGNSA. The CDR3 runs 16 residues. V shed 5 bases, J shed 1 base, and the junction held 6 bases outside the gene matches. CDR3 region: CASSPKGLENTGELFF. In DNA, the CDR3 is TGTGCCAGCAGCCCGAAGGGACTAGAGAACACCGGGGAGCTGTTTTTT.

This clone has a handful of counts. V is TRBV5-4 and J is TRBJ1-2, with D possibly matching TRBD1 (6 bases). The V gene lost 4 bases and the J gene lost 3 bases, with 10 bases spanning the gap. CDR3 length: 13 residues. The germline gives CDR1 SGHNT, CDR2 YYREEE (reference sequence). In DNA form, the CDR3 reads TGTGCCAGCAGCCCACAGGGTGACTATGGCTACACCTTC. Translating gives CASSPQGDYGYTF.

This CDR3 reads CASTAGQSSYEQYF. In DNA, the CDR3 is TGCGCCAGCACGGCCGGACAGAGCTCCTACGAGCAGTACTTC. The V call is TRBV10-1, the J call TRBJ2-7, with a tentative D call TRBD1 (6 bases). CDR3 length equals 14 residues. Germline lookup yields CDR1 WNHNN and CDR2 SYGVQD (reference sequence). V was trimmed by 7 bases and J by 0 bases, leaving 13 bases between them.

This chain uses TRBV30 with TRBJ2-7, with a weak D call TRBD1 (5 bases). CDR1 GTSNPN and CDR2 SVGIG come from the germline V gene (reference sequence). The CDR3 length is 14 residues. With 0 bases removed from V and 2 bases from J, the gap between germline ends came to 11 bases. Here the CDR3 DNA reads TGTGCCTGGAGTGTAGGGCAGGGCCCCTACGAGCAGTACTTC. The encoded protein is CAWSVGQGPYEQYF.

This clone appeared a few times. The chain employs TRBV5-1 and TRBJ2-6; D gene ambiguous. The CDR3 is made up of 14 amino acids. Trimming removed 3 bases at V and 0 bases at J, with 4 bases between. The germline V gene has CDR1 SGHRS and CDR2 YFSETQ. CDR3 protein: CASSSISGANVLTF. The CDR3 DNA reads TGCGCCAGCAGCTCTATCTCTGGGGCCAACGTCCTGACTTTC.

The genes are TRBV10-3 and TRBJ1-2; 12 nucleotides agree with TRBD1. CDR1 ENHRY and CDR2 SYGVKD come from the germline V gene. V was pared by 7 bases and J by 7 bases, with 7 bases of the junction left unmatched. The CDR3 is 14 amino acids. DNA of the CDR3: TGTGCCATCAAGGGACAGGGGGCCTTTTCTGGCTACACCTTC. It codes for CAIKGQGAFSGYTF.

V gene TRBV27 combines with J gene TRBJ1-2; D unclear. CDR3 length equals 16 residues. CDR1 is MNHEY and CDR2 is SMNVEV in the germline V gene (reference sequence). Trimming left V 2 bases short and J 2 bases short, with 15 bases between. CDR3 sequence reads: CASSLRLAGFNYGYTF. The CDR3 region has the DNA TGTGCCAGCAGTTTACGACTTGCAGGATTCAACTATGGCTACACCTTC.

This chain links TRBV15 with TRBJ1-3, with unresolved D. Germline CDR1 and CDR2: LNHNV and YYDKDF (reference sequence). The CDR3 has 17 residues. V lost 1 base, J lost 5 bases, and 18 bases lay in between. CDR3 in amino acids: CATSRGPVGENRNTIYF. In DNA, the CDR3 is TGTGCCACCAGCAGAGGGCCGGTTGGGGAAAACCGAAACACCATATATTTT. Full variable domain (missing parts from reference TRBV15 and TRBJ1-3): DAMVIQNPRYQVTQFGKPVTLSCSQTLNHNVMYWYQQKSSQAPKLLFHYYDKDFNNEADTPDNFQSRRPNTSFCFLDIRSPGLGDTAMYLCATSRGPVGENRNTIYFGEGSWLTVV.

The genes are TRBV5-4 and TRBJ2-7; no clear D gene. The V gene's germline CDR1 is SGHNT and CDR2 YYREEE (reference sequence). Trimming shortened V by 4 bases and J by 2 bases, and 16 bases separated the two germline ends. The CDR3 loop spans 15 amino acids. CDR3 loop: CASSLKWGKAYEQYF. The CDR3 DNA follows: TGTGCCAGCAGCCTTAAGTGGGGTAAAGCCTACGAGCAGTACTTC. The variable domain in full, with the rest retrieved from reference TRBV5-4 and TRBJ2-7, is ETGVTQSPTHLIKTRGQQVTLRCSSQSGHNTVSWYQQALGQGPQFIFQYYREEENGRGNFPPRFSGLQFPNYSSELNVNALELDDSALYLCASSLKWGKAYEQYFGPGTRLTVT.

The rearrangement links TRBV9 to TRBJ1-2; D unresolved. This CDR3 has 14 amino acids. V gave up 2 bases and J gave up 0 bases, with 8 bases separating them. Germline values: CDR1 SGDLS, CDR2 YYNGEE. As DNA, the CDR3 is TGTGCCAGCAGCGTTTCCGTTACTAACTATGGCTACACCTTC. Encoded protein: CASSVSVTNYGYTF.

The V call is TRBV27, the J call TRBJ1-2, with 8 bases that match TRBD1. With 4 bases clipped from V and 8 bases from J, the junction kept 6 bases outside the gene matches. Germline V gene lookup returns CDR1 MNHEY and CDR2 SMNVEV (reference sequence). The CDR3 runs 13 residues. CDR3 in DNA: TGTGCCAGCAGTTCGGACAGGGAGGGCGGCTACACCTTC. The encoded protein is CASSSDREGGYTF.

The CDR3 DNA reads TGTGCCAGCAGTTACTCGAAGGTCAGTCACGAGCAGTACTTC. Translated, it gives CASSYSKVSHEQYF. This chain joins TRBV6-5 and TRBJ2-7; D unclear. Germline V lookup: CDR1 MNHEY, CDR2 SVGAGI. With 0 bases removed from V and 5 bases from J, the gap between germline ends came to 11 bases. The CDR3 contains 14 residues.